This TCR beta chain is drawn from a study of post-analysis software for immune sequencing data. Study background: The patients showed relapsing-remitting, secondary progressive and progressive-relapsing multiple sclerosis courses.

Study-level results: Strong co-clustering by F measure was evident for samples that had been prepared in the same batch. Significantly lower normalized Chao1 diversity was seen in multiple sclerosis patients than in controls. Controls had lower frequencies than patients of 4 or 5 TRBV segments, which included TRBV5-6, TRBV5-1 and TRBV20-1.

Carried by the TCR beta cDNA libraries were unique molecular identifiers. T cells numbering roughly 1 to 10 million yielded about 500,000 cDNA molecules. One entry per CDR3 protein results from TCRdb running MiXCR on the PCR reads. The sample consists of about 620,000 distinct CDR3 sequences, 44% of them appearing once. Germline CDR1 LGHDT, CDR2 YNNKEL (reference sequence). CDR3 length: 16 residues. V lost 1 base and J lost 7; bases outside the gene matches: 7. Of note for this clonotype: Antigen unknown.

Sequencing input: blood. V is TRBV3-1 and J is TRBJ1-6, with TRBD1 identical over 7 bases. This clonotype was sampled from a girl aged 5-17 years with multiple sclerosis. Written as DNA, the CDR3 is TGTGCCAGCAGCCAAGCTTCAACAGGGGCAAATTCACCCCTCCACTTT. Its translation is CASSQASTGANSPLHF.